This T cell receptor beta chain came from a study of blood T cell repertoires in COVID-19. Study-level background: There were acute and convalescent COVID-19 samples, and they came from the United States, Italy and Spain. T cells, B-cell-depleted T cells, or PBMCs supplied cDNA or gDNA.

About this clone itself: Other nucleotide sequences in the sample specify the same CDR3.

This CDR3 region has 14 residues. Germline V gives CDR1 SGHAT, CDR2 FQNNGV. J lost 4 bases, V lost 5 bases, and 6 bases had no gene match. In the source study's methods: Estimated nucleated cell counts came from reference gene primer amplification. Measured with immunoSEQ multiplex PCR; TCRdb has only the in-frame clones, and not every one. V and J calls and clone size follow that table, whereas D and trimming were derived from the DNA. Of 90,000 to 100,000 clones listed, roughly nine tenths are singletons. Sequencing was done on a sample of peripheral blood. The receptor was isolated from a man in his fifties with acute or convalescent COVID-19. The V call is TRBV11-2, the J call TRBJ2-7; 9 positions agree with TRBD1. The CDR3 DNA reads TGTGCCAGCAGCCCGCGGGACAGGGATTACGAGCAGTACTTC. It codes for CASSPRDRDYEQYF.